Sequencing of this TCR beta chain was carried out in a study of cytomegalovirus exposure and HLA in healthy donors. CDR3 size: 16 residues. Looked up from germline, CDR1 is SQVTM and CDR2 is ANQGSEA. The V end was cut by 7 bases, the J end by 2 bases, with 23 bases between. Broader study findings: Common viral pathogens (according to a later analysis) appeared linked to several of the most significant clusters. It was taken for granted in presence/absence analyses that sequencing depth across donors was roughly uniform. The majority of TCR sequences were rare, yet some public TCRs appeared in many donors.

PCR was performed using 60 Vbeta and 13 Jbeta primers. Produced via immunoSEQ multiplex PCR; TCRdb's table is partial and in-frame only. The top ten clones hold 2.5% to 3% of a sample with roughly 150,000 clones, over 70% of them seen once. Sampled while nominally healthy, donors likely had unrecorded immune exposures. Concerning this clone itself: The antigen is not known.

This chain connects TRBV29-1 to TRBJ2-5; D may be TRBD2 (5 bases). Sequenced material: PBMCs. The receptor's source is a woman aged 50 to 60 in good health and CMV-seropositive. CDR3 in DNA: TGCAGCGCCCCATCCTGCGCGCGAGGGAAACAAGAGACCCAGTACTTC. Translating gives CSAPSCARGKQETQYF.